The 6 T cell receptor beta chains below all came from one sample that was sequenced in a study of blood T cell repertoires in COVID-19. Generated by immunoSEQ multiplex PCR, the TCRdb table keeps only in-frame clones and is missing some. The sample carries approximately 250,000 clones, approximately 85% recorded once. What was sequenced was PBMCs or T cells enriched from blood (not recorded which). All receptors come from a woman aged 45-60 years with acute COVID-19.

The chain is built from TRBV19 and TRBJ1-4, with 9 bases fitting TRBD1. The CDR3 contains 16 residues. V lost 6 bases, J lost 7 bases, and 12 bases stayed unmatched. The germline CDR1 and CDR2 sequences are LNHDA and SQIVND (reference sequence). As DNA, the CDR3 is TGTGCCAGTAGCCATCCGGAACCGGGACAGGGTGAAAAACTGTTTTTT. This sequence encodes CASSHPEPGQGEKLFF.

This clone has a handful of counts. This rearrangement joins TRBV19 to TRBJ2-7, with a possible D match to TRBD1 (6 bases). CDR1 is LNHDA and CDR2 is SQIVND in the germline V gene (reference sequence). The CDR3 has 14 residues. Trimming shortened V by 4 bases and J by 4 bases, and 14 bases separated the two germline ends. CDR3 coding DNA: TGTGCCAGTAGTACGACAGGACGATTTTACGAGCAGTACTTC. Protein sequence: CASSTTGRFYEQYF.

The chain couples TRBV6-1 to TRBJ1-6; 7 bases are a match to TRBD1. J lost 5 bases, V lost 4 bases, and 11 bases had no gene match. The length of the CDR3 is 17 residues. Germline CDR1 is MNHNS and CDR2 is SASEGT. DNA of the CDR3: TGTGCCAGCAGTGGGGCCCGGGACAGCCTCAATAATTCACCCCTCCACTTT. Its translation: CASSGARDSLNNSPLHF.

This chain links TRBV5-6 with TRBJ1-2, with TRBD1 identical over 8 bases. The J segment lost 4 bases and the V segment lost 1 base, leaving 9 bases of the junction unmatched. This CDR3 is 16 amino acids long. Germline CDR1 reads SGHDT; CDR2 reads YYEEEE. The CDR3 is CASSLLNGQGLYGYTF. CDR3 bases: TGTGCCAGCAGCTTGCTAAACGGACAGGGCCTCTATGGCTACACCTTC.

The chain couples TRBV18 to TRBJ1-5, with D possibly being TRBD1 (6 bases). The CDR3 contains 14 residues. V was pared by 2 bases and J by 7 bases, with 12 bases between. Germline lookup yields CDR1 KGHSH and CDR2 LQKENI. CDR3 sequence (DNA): TGTGCCAGCTCACCAGGGACAAGCCAGCAGCCCCAGCATTTT. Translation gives CASSPGTSQQPQHF.

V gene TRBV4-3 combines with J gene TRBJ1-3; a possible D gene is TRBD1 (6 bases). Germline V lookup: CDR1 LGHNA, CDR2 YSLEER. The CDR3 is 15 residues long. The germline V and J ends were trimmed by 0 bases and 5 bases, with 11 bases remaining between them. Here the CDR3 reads CASSQDRTVRNTIYF. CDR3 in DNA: TGCGCCAGCAGCCAAGATCGGACAGTCAGAAACACCATATATTTT.